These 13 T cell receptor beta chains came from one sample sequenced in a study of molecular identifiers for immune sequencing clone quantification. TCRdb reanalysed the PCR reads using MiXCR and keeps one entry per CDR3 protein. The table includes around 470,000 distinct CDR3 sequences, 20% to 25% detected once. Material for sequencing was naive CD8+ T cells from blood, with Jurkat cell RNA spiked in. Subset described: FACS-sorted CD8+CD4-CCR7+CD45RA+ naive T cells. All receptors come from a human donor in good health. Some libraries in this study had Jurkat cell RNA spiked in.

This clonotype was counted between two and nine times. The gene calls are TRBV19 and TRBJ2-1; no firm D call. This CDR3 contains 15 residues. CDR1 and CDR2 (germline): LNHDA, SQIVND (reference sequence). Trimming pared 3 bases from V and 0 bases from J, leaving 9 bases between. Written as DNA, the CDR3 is TGTGCCAGTAGTATTGAGGTCCTCTCCTACAATGAGCAGTTCTTC. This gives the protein CASSIEVLSYNEQFF.

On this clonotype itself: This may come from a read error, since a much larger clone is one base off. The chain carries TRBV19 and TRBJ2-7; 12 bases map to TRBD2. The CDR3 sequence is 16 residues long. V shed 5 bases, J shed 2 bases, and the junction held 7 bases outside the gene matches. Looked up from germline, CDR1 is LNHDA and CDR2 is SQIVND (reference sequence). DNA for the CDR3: TGTGCCAGTAGTTCGGGACTAGCGGGTAGAGCCTACGAGCAGTACTTC. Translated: CASSSGLAGRAYEQYF.

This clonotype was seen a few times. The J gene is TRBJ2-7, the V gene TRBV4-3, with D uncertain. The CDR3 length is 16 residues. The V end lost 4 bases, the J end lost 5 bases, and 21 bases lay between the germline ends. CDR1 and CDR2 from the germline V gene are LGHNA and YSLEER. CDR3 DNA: TGCGCCAGCAGCCCGTCCTTCGCCGGCCAGTCAAACGAGCAGTACTTC. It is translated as CASSPSFAGQSNEQYF.

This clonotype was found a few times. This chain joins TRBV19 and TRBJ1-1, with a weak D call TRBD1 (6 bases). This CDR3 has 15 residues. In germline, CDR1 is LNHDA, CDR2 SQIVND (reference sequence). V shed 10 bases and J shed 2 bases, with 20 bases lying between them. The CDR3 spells CATQQGPTTNTEAFF. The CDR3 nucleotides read TGTGCCACCCAACAGGGCCCCACGACTAACACTGAAGCTTTCTTT.

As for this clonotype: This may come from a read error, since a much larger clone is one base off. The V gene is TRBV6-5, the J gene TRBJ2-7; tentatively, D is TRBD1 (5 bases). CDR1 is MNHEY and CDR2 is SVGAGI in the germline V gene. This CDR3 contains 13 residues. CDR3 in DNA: TGTGCCGGCAGTCCAGGGTGGACCTACGAGCAGTACTTC. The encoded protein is CAGSPGWTYEQYF.

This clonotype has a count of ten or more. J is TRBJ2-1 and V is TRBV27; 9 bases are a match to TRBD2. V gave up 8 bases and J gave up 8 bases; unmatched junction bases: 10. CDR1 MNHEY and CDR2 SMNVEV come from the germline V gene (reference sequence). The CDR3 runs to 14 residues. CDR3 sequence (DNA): TGTGCCAGCGCTTGGGGACTAGCATTCCATGAGCAGTTCTTC. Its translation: CASAWGLAFHEQFF.

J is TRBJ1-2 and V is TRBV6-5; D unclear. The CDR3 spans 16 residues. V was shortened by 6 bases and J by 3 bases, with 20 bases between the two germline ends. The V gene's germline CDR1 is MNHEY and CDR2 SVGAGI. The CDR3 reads CASSPRAGIHDYGYTF. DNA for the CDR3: TGTGCCAGCAGCCCCCGAGCGGGCATCCACGACTATGGCTACACCTTC.

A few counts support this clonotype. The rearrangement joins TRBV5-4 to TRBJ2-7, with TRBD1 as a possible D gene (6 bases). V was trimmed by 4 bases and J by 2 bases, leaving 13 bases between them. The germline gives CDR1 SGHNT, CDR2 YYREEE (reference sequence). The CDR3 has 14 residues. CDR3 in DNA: TGTGCCAGCAGCGGGACACTAAACCCCTACGAGCAGTACTTC. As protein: CASSGTLNPYEQYF.

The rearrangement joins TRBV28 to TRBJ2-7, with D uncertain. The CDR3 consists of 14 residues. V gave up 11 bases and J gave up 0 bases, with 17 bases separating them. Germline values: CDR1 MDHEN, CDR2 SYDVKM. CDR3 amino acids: CAGTVGTASYEQYF. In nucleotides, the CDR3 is TGTGCCGGCACCGTAGGAACGGCCTCCTACGAGCAGTACTTC.

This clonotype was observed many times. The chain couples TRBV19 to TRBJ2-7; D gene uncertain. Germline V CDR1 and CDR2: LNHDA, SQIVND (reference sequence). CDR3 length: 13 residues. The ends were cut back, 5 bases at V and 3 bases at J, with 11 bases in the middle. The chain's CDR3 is CASSPRIYYEQYF. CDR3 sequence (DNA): TGTGCCAGTAGTCCCCGAATCTACTACGAGCAGTACTTC.

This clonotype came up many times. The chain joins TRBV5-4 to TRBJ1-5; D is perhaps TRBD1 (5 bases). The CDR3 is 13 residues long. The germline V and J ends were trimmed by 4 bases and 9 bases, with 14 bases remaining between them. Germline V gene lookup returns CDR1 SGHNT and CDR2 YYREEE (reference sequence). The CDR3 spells CASSAGTGWPQHF. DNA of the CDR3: TGTGCCAGCAGCGCGGGGACGGGTTGGCCCCAGCATTTT.

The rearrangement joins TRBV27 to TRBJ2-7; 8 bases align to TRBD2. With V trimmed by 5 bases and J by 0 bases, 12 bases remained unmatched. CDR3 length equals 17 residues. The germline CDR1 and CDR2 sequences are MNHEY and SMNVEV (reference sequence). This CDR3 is CASSGVGVSGISYEQYF. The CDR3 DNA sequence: TGTGCCAGCAGTGGGGTGGGGGTTAGCGGGATCTCCTACGAGCAGTACTTC.

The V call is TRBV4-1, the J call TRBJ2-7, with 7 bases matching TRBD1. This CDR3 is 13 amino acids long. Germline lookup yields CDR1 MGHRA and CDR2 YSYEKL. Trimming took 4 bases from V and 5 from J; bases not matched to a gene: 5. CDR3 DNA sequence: TGCGCCAGCAGCCGGGGAGACAGGGACGAGCAGTACTTC. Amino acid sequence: CASSRGDRDEQYF.